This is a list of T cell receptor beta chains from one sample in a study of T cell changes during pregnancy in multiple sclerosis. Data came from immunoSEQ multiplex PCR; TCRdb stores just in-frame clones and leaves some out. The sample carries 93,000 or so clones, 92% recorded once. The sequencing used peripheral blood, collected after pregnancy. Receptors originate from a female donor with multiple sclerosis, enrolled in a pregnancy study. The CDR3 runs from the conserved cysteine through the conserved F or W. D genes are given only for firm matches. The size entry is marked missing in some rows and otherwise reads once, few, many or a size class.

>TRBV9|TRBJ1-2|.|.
TGTGCCAGCAGCGTAGCGCAGGGGAACTATGGCTACACCTTC
CASSVAQGNYGYTF
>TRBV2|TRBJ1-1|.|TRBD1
TGTGCCAGCAGGACCGGGACAGGGGAATCTGAAGCTTTCTTT
CASRTGTGESEAFF
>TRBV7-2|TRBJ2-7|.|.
TGTGCCAGCAGCTCCCCCGGGGAGAGGGTTTACGAGCAGTACTTC
CASSSPGERVYEQYF
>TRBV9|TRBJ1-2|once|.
TGTGCCAGCAGCTCTCCGACAGGTACCTATGGCTACACCTTC
CASSSPTGTYGYTF
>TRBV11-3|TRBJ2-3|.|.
TGTGCCAGCAGCCCCGGCCCCGACAGACCCACAGATACGCAGTATTTT
CASSPGPDRPTDTQYF
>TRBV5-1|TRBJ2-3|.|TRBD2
TGCGCCAGCAGCCCACCCGGGACTAGCGGGGGGGCAAATACGCAGTATTTT
CASSPPGTSGGANTQYF
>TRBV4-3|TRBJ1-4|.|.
TGCGCCAGCAGCCAAGCCGGTCGGGAAAAACTGTTTTTT
CASSQAGREKLFF
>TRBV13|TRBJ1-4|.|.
TGTGCCAGCAGCTCGCGGGTGGAAAAACTGTTTTTT
CASSSRVEKLFF
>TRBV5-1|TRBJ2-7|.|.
TGCGCCAGCAGCTTGGCCGGTAGTGGCAGGTCCTACGAGCAGTACTTC
CASSLAGSGRSYEQYF
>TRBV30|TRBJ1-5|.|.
TGTGCCTGGAGCCGGACAGTAGAGAATCAGCCCCAGCATTTT
CAWSRTVENQPQHF
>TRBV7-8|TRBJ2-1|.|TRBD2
TGTGCCAGCAGCTTAGAACTAGCGGTGAGCTCCTACAATGAGCAGTTCTTC
CASSLELAVSSYNEQFF
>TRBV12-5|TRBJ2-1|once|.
TGTGCTAGTGGGCGATCGGGGAGGAATGAGCAGTTCTTC
CASGRSGRNEQFF
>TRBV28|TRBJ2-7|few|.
TGTGCCAGCAGTTCCAGGGGAAACGAGCAGTACTTC
CASSSRGNEQYF
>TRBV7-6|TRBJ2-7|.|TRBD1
TGTGCCAGCAGCTTAGTACCCCCGGACAGGGAAGGACATTTAGTCGAGCAGTACTTC
CASSLVPPDREGHLVEQYF
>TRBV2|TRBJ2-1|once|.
TGTGCCAGCAGTGAACTGGGCGACTCCTACAATGAGCAGTTCTTC
CASSELGDSYNEQFF
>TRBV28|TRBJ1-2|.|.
TGTGCCAGCAGTGAACAGGACTATGGCTACACCTTC
CASSEQDYGYTF
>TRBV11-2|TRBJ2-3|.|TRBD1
TGTGCCAGCAGCCAGGGGGCGGGGGATACGCAGTATTTT
CASSQGAGDTQYF